The T cell receptor (beta chain) under discussion was sequenced for a study of naive and memory T cell subsets. The CDR3 spans 12 residues. Germline CDR1 and CDR2: LNHNV and YYDKDF (reference sequence). Trimming removed 4 bases at V and 6 bases at J, with 6 bases between. A remark on this clonotype: The antigen remains undetermined.

Notes on the study in general: Especially in CD8 cells, naive repertoires contained a few larger clonotypes, possibly CD45RA-re-expressing memory cells.

The beta constant-region primer was an equimolar mix of two oligonucleotides covering TRBC1 and TRBC2. The ligated cDNA underwent four PCR rounds using SP2 and nested alpha and beta constant-region primers. A 12-nucleotide UMI and the SP2 primer were added to the cDNA 3' end by oligonucleotide ligation. TCRdb redid the calling of the UMI-ligation and nested PCR reads with MiXCR, one entry per CDR3 protein. This sample has some 110,000 distinct CDR3 sequences, with roughly 15% found just once. V is TRBV15 and J is TRBJ2-2, with D perhaps matching TRBD1 (5 bases). The sequence came from a human donor in good health. Sequencing input: naive CD8+ T cells from blood. The DNA of the CDR3 is TGTGCCACCAGCAAAGGGGCCGGGGAGCTGTTTTTT. Protein: CATSKGAGELFF. Drawing the rest from reference TRBV15 and TRBJ2-2, the complete variable domain is DAMVIQNPRYQVTQFGKPVTLSCSQTLNHNVMYWYQQKSSQAPKLLFHYYDKDFNNEADTPDNFQSRRPNTSFCFLDIRSPGLGDTAMYLCATSKGAGELFFGEGSRLTVL.